This T cell receptor (beta chain) was retrieved from a study of blood T cell repertoires in COVID-19. V lost 6 bases and J lost 7, with 13 bases in between. The CDR3 is made up of 13 amino acids. Germline values: CDR1 MNHEY, CDR2 SVGAGI. Clones were read by immunoSEQ multiplex PCR, and TCRdb kept only the in-frame ones, dropping some. The data show about 30,000 clones, roughly 80% seen once. The TCR comes from a man at least 80 years old with acute or convalescent COVID-19. The genes are TRBV6-5 and TRBJ2-1; TRBD2 is a possible D gene (5 bases). The sample was peripheral blood. CDR3 DNA: TGTGCCAGCAGAGAGGGTCTATTTAATGAGCAGTTCTTC. This translates into CASREGLFNEQFF.